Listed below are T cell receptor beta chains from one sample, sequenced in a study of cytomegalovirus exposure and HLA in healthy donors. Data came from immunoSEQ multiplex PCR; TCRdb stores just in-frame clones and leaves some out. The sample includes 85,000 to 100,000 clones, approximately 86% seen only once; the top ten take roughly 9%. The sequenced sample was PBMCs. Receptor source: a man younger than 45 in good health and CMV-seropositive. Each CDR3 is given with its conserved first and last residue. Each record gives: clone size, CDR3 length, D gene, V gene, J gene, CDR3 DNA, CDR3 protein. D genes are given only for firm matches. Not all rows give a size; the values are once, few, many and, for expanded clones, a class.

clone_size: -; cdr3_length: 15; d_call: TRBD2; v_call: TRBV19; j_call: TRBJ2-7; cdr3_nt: TGTGCCAGTAGTGCGCCGGGACTAGCGGTCTACGAGCAGTACTTC; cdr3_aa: CASSAPGLAVYEQYF
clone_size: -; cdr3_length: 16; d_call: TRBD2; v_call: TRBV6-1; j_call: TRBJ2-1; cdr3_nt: TGTGCCAGCAGTGAAAAACTAGCGGGAGGCTACAATGAGCAGTTCTTC; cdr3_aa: CASSEKLAGGYNEQFF
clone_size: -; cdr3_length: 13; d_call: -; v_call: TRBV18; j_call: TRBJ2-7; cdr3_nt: TGTGCCAGCTCACCCCCCAGCTCCTACGAGCAGTACTTC; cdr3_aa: CASSPPSSYEQYF
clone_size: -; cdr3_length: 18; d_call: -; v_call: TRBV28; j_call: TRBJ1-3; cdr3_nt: TGTGCCAGCAGTTTACCAAGTGTAGGGACAATCTCTGGAAACACCATATATTTT; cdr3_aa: CASSLPSVGTISGNTIYF
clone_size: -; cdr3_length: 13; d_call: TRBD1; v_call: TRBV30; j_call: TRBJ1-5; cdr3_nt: TGTGCCTGGGCGACAGGGTACAGGCAGCCCCAGCATTTT; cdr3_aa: CAWATGYRQPQHF
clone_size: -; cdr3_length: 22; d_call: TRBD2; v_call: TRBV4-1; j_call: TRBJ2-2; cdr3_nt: TGCGCCAGCAACCGATTCCAGGGGGTGGGTAGCGGGAGGGCCTGGAACACCGGGGAGCTGTTTTTT; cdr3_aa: CASNRFQGVGSGRAWNTGELFF
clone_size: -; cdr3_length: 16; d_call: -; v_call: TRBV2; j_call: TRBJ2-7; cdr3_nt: TGTGCCAGCAGGGCCTACCCAGGGATCAGCTCCTACGAGCAGTACTTC; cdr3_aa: CASRAYPGISSYEQYF
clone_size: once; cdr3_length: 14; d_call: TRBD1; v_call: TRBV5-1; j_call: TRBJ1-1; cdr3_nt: TGCGCCAGCAGCCAGGGACAGATGAACACTGAAGCTTTCTTT; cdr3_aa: CASSQGQMNTEAFF
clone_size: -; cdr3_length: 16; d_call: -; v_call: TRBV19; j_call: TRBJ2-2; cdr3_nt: TGTGCCAGTAGTATAGCGACACGGCACAACACCGGGGAGCTGTTTTTT; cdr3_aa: CASSIATRHNTGELFF
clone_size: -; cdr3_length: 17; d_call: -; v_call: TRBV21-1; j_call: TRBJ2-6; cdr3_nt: TGTGCCAGCACCCGCCGGGACACAAGCTCTGGGGCCAACGTCCTGACTTTC; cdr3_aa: CASTRRDTSSGANVLTF
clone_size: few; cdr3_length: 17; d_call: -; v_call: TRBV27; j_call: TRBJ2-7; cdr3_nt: TGTGCCAGCAGTCTCATCGGTGGCGGGTACAGCTCCTACGAGCAGTACTTC; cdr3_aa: CASSLIGGGYSSYEQYF
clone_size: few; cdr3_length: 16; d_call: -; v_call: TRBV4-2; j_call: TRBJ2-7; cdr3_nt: TGTGCCAGCAGCCAAGAAATCCAGGTACAAATCTACGAGCAGTACTTC; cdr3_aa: CASSQEIQVQIYEQYF
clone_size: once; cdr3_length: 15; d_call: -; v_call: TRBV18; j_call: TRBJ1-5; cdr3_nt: TGTGCCAGCTCAAGATCTTGGCCAGTCCGCCAGCCCCAGCATTTT; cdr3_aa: CASSRSWPVRQPQHF
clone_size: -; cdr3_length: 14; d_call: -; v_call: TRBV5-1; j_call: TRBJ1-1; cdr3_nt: TGCGCCAGCAGCTTAGGCGGATTGAACACTGAAGCTTTCTTT; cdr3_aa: CASSLGGLNTEAFF
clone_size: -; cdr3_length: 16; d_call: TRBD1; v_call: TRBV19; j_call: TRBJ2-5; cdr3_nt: TGTGCCAGTAGTATAGCGACAGGGGGTGACGGTGAGACCCAGTACTTC; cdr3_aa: CASSIATGGDGETQYF
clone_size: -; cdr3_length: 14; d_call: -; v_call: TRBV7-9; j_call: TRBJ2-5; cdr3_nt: TGTGCCAGCAGCTCCTTTTTGCGTCAAGAGACCCAGTACTTC; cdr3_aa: CASSSFLRQETQYF
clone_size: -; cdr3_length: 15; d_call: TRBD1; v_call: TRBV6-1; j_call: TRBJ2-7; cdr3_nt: TGTGCCAGCAGTGCAACCCGGACAGGGGGGTTCGAGCAGTACTTC; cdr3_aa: CASSATRTGGFEQYF
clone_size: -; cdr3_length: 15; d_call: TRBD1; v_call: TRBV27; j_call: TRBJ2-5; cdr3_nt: TGTGCCAGCAGTTTGACCCGACAGGGCCAAGAGACCCAGTACTTC; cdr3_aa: CASSLTRQGQETQYF
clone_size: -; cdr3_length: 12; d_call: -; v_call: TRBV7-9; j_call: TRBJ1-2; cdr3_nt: TGTGCCAGCGATCGTGAGGACTATGGCTACACCTTC; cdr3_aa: CASDREDYGYTF
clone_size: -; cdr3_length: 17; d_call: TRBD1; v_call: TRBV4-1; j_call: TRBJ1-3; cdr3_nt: TGCGCCAGCAGCCAAGAGGACAGGCCGCGGGGTAGAAACACCATATATTTT; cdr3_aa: CASSQEDRPRGRNTIYF
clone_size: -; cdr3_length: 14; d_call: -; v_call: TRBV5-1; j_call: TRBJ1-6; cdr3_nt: TGCGCCAGCGGGCAGGGGCCACATAATTCACCCCTCCACTTT; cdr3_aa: CASGQGPHNSPLHF
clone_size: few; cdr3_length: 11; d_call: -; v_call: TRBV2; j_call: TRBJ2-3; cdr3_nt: TGTGCCAGCACAGTTGTAGATACGCAGTATTTT; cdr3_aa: CASTVVDTQYF
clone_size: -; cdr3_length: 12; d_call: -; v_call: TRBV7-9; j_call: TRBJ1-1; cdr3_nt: TGTGCCAGCAGCGTCGGGGACACTGAAGCTTTCTTT; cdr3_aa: CASSVGDTEAFF
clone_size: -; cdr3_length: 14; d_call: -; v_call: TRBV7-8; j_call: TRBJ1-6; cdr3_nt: TGTGCCAGCAGCTTAGTACAGGGAAATTCACCCCTCCACTTT; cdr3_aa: CASSLVQGNSPLHF
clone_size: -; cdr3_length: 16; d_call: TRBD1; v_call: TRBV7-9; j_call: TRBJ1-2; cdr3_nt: TGTGCCAGCAGCCGAGGGGGGACAGGGGATCTCTATGGCTACACCTTC; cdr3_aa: CASSRGGTGDLYGYTF
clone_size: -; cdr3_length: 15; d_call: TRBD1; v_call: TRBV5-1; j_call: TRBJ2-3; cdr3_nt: TGCGCCAGCAGCTTGGCCGGACAGGGCCCAGATACGCAGTATTTT; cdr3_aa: CASSLAGQGPDTQYF
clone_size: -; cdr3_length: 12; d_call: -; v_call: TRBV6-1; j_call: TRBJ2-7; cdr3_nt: TGTGCCAGCATTGGGGGGATCCACGAGCAGTACTTC; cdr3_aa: CASIGGIHEQYF
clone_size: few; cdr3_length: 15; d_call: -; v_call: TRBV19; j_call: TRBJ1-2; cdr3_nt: TGTGCCAGTAGTATTTTAAGCGGACCCTTCTATGGCTACACCTTC; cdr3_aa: CASSILSGPFYGYTF
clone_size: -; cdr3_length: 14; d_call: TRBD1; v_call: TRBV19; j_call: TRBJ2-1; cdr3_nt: TGTGCCAGTAGGGACAGGGCTACCTACAATGAGCAGTTCTTC; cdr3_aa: CASRDRATYNEQFF
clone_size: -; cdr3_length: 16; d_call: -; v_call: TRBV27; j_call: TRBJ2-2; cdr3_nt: TGTGCCAGCCGCGCCCGTACTTATTATAACACCGGGGAGCTGTTTTTT; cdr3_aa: CASRARTYYNTGELFF
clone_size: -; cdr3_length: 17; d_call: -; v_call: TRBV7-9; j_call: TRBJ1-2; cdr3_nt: TGTGCCAGCAGCTCAGGGGCAGAGGGAGCCAAAAACTATGGCTACACCTTC; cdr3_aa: CASSSGAEGAKNYGYTF
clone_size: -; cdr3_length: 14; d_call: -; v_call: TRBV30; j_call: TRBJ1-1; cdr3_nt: TGTGCCTGGAGTGTATTCAGGGTGGACACTGAAGCTTTCTTT; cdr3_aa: CAWSVFRVDTEAFF
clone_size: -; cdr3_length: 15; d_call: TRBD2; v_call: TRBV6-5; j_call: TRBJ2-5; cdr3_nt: TGTGCCAGCAGACCTCGACTAGCGGGAAAAGAGACCCAGTACTTC; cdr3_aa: CASRPRLAGKETQYF
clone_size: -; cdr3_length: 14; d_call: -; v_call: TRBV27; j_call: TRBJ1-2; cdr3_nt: TGTGCCAGCAGTCTCGCCCCAGGGGCGGAGGGCTACACCTTC; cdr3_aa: CASSLAPGAEGYTF
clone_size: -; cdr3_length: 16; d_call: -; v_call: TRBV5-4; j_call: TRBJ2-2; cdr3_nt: TGTGCCAGCAGTCGGGGGTGGCGTGAAGGAACCGGGGAGCTGTTTTTT; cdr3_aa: CASSRGWREGTGELFF
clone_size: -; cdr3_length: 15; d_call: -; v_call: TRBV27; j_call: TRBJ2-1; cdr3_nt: TGTGCCAGCAGCCCCTTGGGGCTGAATCACAATGAGCAGTTCTTC; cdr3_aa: CASSPLGLNHNEQFF
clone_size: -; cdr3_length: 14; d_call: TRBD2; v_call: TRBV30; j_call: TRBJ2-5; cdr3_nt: TGCGGGACTAGCGGGAGTGAGGTCGGGGAGACCCAGTACTTC; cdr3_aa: CGTSGSEVGETQYF
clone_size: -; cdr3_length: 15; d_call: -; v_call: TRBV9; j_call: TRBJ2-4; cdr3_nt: TGTGCCAGCAGCGTAGACCCAGGGGCCGGGGAAATTCAGTACTTC; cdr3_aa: CASSVDPGAGEIQYF
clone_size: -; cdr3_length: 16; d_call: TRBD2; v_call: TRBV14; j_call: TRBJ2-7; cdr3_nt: TGTGCCAGCAGCCAATCTGGACTAGCGAGCAGATACGAGCAGTACTTC; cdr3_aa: CASSQSGLASRYEQYF
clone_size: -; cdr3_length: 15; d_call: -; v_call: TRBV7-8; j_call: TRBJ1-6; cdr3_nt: TGTGCCAGCAGCTTAGAACCCCGAGAGAATTCACCCCTCCACTTT; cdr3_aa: CASSLEPRENSPLHF
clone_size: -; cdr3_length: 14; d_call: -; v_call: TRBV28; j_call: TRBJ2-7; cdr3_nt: TGTGCCAGCAGTCAAAGGACAGCCTCCTACGAGCAGTACTTC; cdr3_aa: CASSQRTASYEQYF
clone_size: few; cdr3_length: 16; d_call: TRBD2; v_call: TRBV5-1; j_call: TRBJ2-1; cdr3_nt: TGCGCCAGCAGCTTGGAAGCGGGAGGGTCCTACAATGAGCAGTTCTTC; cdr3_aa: CASSLEAGGSYNEQFF
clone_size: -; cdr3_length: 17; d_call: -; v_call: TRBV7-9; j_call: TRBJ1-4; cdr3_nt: TGTGCCAGCAGCCCCGTTCGGGGGATTGCAACTAATGAAAAACTGTTTTTT; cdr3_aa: CASSPVRGIATNEKLFF
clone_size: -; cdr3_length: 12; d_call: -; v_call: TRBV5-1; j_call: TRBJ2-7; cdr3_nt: TGCGCCAGCAGCTTGGGACAAGGAGAGCAGTACTTC; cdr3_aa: CASSLGQGEQYF
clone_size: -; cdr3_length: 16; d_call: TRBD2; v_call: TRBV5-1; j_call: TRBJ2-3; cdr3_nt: TGCGCCAGCAGCGAAACCGGGACTAGCGGCACAGATACGCAGTATTTT; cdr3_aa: CASSETGTSGTDTQYF
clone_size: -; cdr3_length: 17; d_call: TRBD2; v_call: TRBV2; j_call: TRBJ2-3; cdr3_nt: TGTGCCAGCACTCGACTCCGGGGGGAACGGGGCACAGATACGCAGTATTTT; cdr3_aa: CASTRLRGERGTDTQYF
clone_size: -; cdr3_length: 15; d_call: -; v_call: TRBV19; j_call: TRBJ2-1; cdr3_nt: TGTGCCAGTAGTATAGCTCCGAATAGGGGCAATGAGCAGTTCTTC; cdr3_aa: CASSIAPNRGNEQFF
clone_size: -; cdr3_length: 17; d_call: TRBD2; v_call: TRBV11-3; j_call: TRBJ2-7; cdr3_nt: TGTGCCAGCAGCTTCGAGCGGATAGCGGGAGGGCCCTACGAGCAGTACTTC; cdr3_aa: CASSFERIAGGPYEQYF
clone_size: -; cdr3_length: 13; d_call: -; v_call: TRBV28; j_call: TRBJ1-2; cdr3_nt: TGTGCCAGCAGTTCCCGGGGGGCGCGAGGCTACACCTTC; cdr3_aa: CASSSRGARGYTF
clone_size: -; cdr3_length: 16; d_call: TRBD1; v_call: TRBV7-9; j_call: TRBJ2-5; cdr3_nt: TGTGCCAGCAGCCCGCGGACAGGGGGCTTCCAAGAGACCCAGTACTTC; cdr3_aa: CASSPRTGGFQETQYF
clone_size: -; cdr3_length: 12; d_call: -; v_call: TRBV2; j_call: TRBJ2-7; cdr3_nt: TGTGCCAGCAGTGGTGACTTCTACGAGCAGTACTTC; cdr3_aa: CASSGDFYEQYF
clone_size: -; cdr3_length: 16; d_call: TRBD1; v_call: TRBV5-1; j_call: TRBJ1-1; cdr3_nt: TGCGCCAGCAGCTTGGGATCGACAGGGGGCAGTACTGAAGCTTTCTTT; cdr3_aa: CASSLGSTGGSTEAFF
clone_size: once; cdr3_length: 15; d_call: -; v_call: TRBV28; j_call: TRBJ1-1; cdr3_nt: TGTGCCAGCACCAGAGGGGGGGCCCAGAACACTGAAGCTTTCTTT; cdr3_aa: CASTRGGAQNTEAFF
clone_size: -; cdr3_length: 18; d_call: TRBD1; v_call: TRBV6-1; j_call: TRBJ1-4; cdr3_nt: TGTGCCAGCAGTGGACGGACAGGGGATTCGGTAACTAATGAAAAACTGTTTTTT; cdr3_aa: CASSGRTGDSVTNEKLFF
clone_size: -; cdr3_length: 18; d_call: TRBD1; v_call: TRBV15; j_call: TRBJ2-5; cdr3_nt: TGTGCCACCAGCAGAGGAGGATTGGTTCGGGACAGACAAGAGACCCAGTACTTC; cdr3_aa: CATSRGGLVRDRQETQYF
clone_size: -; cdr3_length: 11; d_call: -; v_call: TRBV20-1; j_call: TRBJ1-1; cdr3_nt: TGCAGGGGCACCATGAACACTGAAGCTTTCTTT; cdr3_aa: CRGTMNTEAFF
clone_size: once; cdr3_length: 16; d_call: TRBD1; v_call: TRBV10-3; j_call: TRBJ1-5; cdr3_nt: TGTGCCATCAGTGAGTTAGGAGGACAGGGATACCAGCCCCAGCATTTT; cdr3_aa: CAISELGGQGYQPQHF